Presented here are 9 T cell receptor beta chains from one specimen sequenced in a study of Graves' ophthalmopathy and Graves' hyperthyroidism. Scientists amplified the TCR beta CDR3 regions from RNA transcripts. First-round RT-PCR with HTBI primers preceded a second-round multiplex PCR. TCRdb passed the multiplex PCR reads through MiXCR, listing each CDR3 protein once. Seen here are 650,000 to 900,000 distinct CDR3 sequences, roughly 40% observed once, and the top ten hold about 40%. Material for sequencing was peripheral blood. Receptor source: an adult man with Graves' ophthalmopathy.

As to this clonotype: This CDR3 fails to terminate in the conserved phenylalanine or tryptophan, so it likely reflects a read error. The chain is built from TRBV25-1 and TRBJ2-2; D not certain. CDR1 and CDR2 from the germline V gene are MGHDK and SYGVNS. The CDR3 totals 12 residues. CDR3 bases: TGTACCAGCAGCGATAGTGCCAGGGAGCTGTTTTCT. It encodes CTSSDSARELFS.

A note on this clonotype: The junction differs from germline at one of its ends, possibly a read error. The CDR3, as DNA: TGTGCCAGCAGTAGGAAGACAGGGAGCTCTGGAAACACCATATATTTT. This sequence encodes CASSRKTGSSGNTIYF. This sequence joins TRBV10-3 and TRBJ1-3, with 7 bases that match TRBD1. From germline, CDR1 is ENHRY and CDR2 SYGVKD. The CDR3 sequence is 16 residues long.

Details on this clonotype: It may be a read error: a sequence one base away is much more abundant. The rearrangement links TRBV29-1 to TRBJ2-7, with D possibly matching TRBD2 (5 bases). Trimming removed 5 bases at V and 5 bases at J, with 16 bases between. This CDR3 region has 13 residues. Germline values: CDR1 SQVTM, CDR2 ANQGSEA. The CDR3 coding sequence is TGCAGCGTTCTCCGGGAAGAGGCCGACGAGCAGTACTTC. The encoded protein is CSVLREEADEQYF.

This clonotype was seen a handful of times. In DNA form, the CDR3 reads TGTGCCACCCAGACCGGGACAGGGCACACCGGGGAGCTGTTTTTT. Translated, it gives CATQTGTGHTGELFF. The chain couples TRBV19 to TRBJ2-2; 9 positions agree with TRBD1. The CDR3 covers 15 residues. CDR1 and CDR2 (germline): LNHDA, SQIVND (reference sequence). V dropped 10 bases and J dropped 3; count of bases not matched to a gene: 9.

This chain joins TRBV10-3 and TRBJ2-7; perhaps TRBD2 as D (6 bases). Per germline, CDR1 ENHRY and CDR2 SYGVKD. CDR3 length: 13 residues. V was shortened by 2 bases and J by 8 bases, with 13 bases between the two germline ends. The CDR3 DNA reads as TGTGCCATCAGTGAGGGAGGGAGGTACAAGCAGTACTTC. Its translation: CAISEGGRYKQYF.

In this sample, this clonotype turned up many times. The chain uses TRBV7-3 and TRBJ2-2; D might be TRBD1 (5 bases). Germline V gene data show CDR1 as SGHTA and CDR2 as FQGTGA. The length of the CDR3 is 14 residues. V lost 8 bases to trimming and J lost 0 bases, with 10 bases between them. The CDR3 bases are TGTGCCAGCCGTGGACACACGAACACCGGGGAGCTGTTTTTT. Its protein is CASRGHTNTGELFF.

The chain links TRBV7-2 to TRBJ2-2; 7 bases align to TRBD1. V dropped 5 bases and J dropped 4; count of bases not matched to a gene: 7. Germline-derived CDR1 and CDR2 are SGHTA and FQGNSA. There are 15 residues in the CDR3. The CDR3 region is CASSVVTGRTGELFF. CDR3 coding DNA: TGTGCCAGCAGCGTCGTGACAGGGCGCACCGGGGAGCTGTTTTTT.

This clonotype was recorded a few times. The rearrangement uses TRBV29-1 and TRBJ1-4; TRBD1 is a possible D gene (5 bases). The germline gives CDR1 SQVTM, CDR2 ANQGSEA. V lost 3 bases and J lost 8, with 10 bases in between. The CDR3 runs to 12 residues. The CDR3 DNA sequence: TGCAGCGTTGACGGGGGGGGGGAAAAACTGTTTTTT. Translated, it gives CSVDGGGEKLFF.

Worth noting for this clonotype: The CDR3 ends on some other residue instead of the conserved phenylalanine or tryptophan, so this is likely a read error. The chain combines TRBV6-4 with TRBJ1-6; the D gene is possibly TRBD1 (6 bases). This CDR3 has 14 residues. V was shortened by 5 bases and J by 6 bases, with 11 bases between the two germline ends. Germline V gene lookup returns CDR1 MRHNA and CDR2 SNTAGT. The CDR3 sequence: CASSFDRSNSPLHI. The CDR3 DNA is TGTGCCAGCAGTTTTGACAGGTCTAATTCACCCCTCCACATT.